This T cell receptor (beta chain) was captured by sequencing in a study of a mutant IDH1 vaccine in newly diagnosed glioma. Overall study context: The start of vaccination came 4-6 weeks after radiotherapy alone, or with temozolomide cycles.

Points from the study as a whole: Vaccine-induced responses were seen in approximately 93% of patients, spanning several MHC alleles.

Noted time point: week 35, safety follow-up. Every single dose of the vaccine, 300 ug of mutant IDH1 20-mer peptide, came with topical imiquimod. Remarks on this clone: The antigen remains undetermined.

TCRdb keeps only in-frame clones here, not all; method: immunoSEQ multiplex PCR. The table records more than 40,000 clones, 88% of them present only once. Losses at the gene ends were 5 bases for V and 10 bases for J; bases not matched to a gene: 12. The CDR3 consists of 16 residues. Germline CDR1 is SGHTA and CDR2 is FQGNSA. V gene TRBV7-2 combines with J gene TRBJ2-1; 12 nucleotides align to TRBD1. Sequenced material: PBMCs, taken from a glioma patient whose treatment included an IDH1 peptide vaccine. This receptor was obtained from a woman in her forties with glioma. The chain's CDR3 is CASSPRRDRGRGEQFF. The CDR3 DNA reads TGTGCCAGCAGCCCGCGCCGGGACAGGGGGCGGGGGGAGCAGTTCTTC.